The clone carrying this T cell receptor beta chain appeared once. The sample belongs to a study of T cell responses to AZD1222 COVID-19 vaccine. The repertoire was sequenced with immunoSEQ multiplex PCR; TCRdb's copy has only in-frame clones and lacks some. The sample lists some 130,000 clones, approximately 90% occurring once. The CDR3 runs to 14 residues. V was shortened by 1 base and J by 1 base, with 5 bases between the two germline ends. Per the germline V gene, CDR1 is KGHDR and CDR2 is SFDVKD. The source of this sequence is an adult in good health. This material consisted of peripheral blood, taken on day 0 of AZD1222 vaccination. The chain uses TRBV24-1 and TRBJ2-3; D remains ambiguous. CDR3 sequence reads: CATSDFDGTDTQYF. The CDR3 DNA reads TGTGCCACCAGTGATTTTGACGGCACAGATACGCAGTATTTT.